There are a few counts of the clone carrying this TCR beta chain. Trimming stripped 7 bases from V and 3 bases from J, with 21 bases between. This CDR3 has 16 amino acids. Germline CDR1 reads MRHNA; CDR2 reads SNTAGT. A second about 7 to 11 cycle PCR used barcoded and J-beta primers. The yield of each sample was at least 2.5 million CDR3-containing paired-end reads. TCRdb used MiXCR to reprocess the 5' RACE reads, holding one entry per CDR3 protein. The sample contains around 1.5 million distinct CDR3 sequences, approximately 32% of which appear only once. The data originate from a study of blood T cells in healthy people across ages.

This TCR was recovered from a woman in her 30s in good health. The sequenced material came from blood. The chain recombines TRBV6-4 with TRBJ1-2, with D perhaps TRBD1 (6 bases). CDR3 bases: TGTGCCAGCACTCGACGGGCAGGGGAAGGTTACTATGGCTACACCTTC. This codes for CASTRRAGEGYYGYTF.